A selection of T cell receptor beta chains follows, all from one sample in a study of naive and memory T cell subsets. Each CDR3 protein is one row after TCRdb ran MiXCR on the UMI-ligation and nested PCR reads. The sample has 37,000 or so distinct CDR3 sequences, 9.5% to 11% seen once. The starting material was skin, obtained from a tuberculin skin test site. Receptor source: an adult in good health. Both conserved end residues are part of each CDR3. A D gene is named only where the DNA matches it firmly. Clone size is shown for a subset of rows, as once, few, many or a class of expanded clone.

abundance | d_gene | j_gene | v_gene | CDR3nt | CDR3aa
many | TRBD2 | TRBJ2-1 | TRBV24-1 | TGTGCCACCAGTGACCCTATAGCGGGGAAGCACTACAATGAGCAGTTCTTC | CATSDPIAGKHYNEQFF
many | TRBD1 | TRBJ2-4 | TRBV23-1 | TGCGCCAGCAGTCAGACAGGGTGGGCCGTCGGAGCTAGAAACATTCAGTACTTC | CASSQTGWAVGARNIQYF
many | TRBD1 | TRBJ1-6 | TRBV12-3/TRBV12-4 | TGTGCCAGCAGTTTTAGCGGGACAGGGCGAAGCTCCTATAATTCACCCCTCCACTTT | CASSFSGTGRSSYNSPLHF
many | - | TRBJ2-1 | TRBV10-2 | TGCGCCAGCAGTGAGAGCCTAGGGTGGGATGAGCAGTTCTTC | CASSESLGWDEQFF
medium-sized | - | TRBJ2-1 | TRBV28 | TGTGCCAGCAGTTTAAGGCAGTACTACAATGAGCAGTTCTTC | CASSLRQYYNEQFF
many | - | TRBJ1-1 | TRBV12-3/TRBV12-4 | TGTGCCAGCAGTTACCCACCCGTCGGGGGTACTGAAGCTTTCTTT | CASSYPPVGGTEAFF
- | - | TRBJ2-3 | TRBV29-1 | TGCAGCGTTGAAGATTCCCCACGGACACGAGCCGTTGATACGCAGTATTTT | CSVEDSPRTRAVDTQYF
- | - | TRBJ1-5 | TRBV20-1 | TGCAGTGCTAGGTCTTTTTTACCCGGACGGGGTGTCAATCAGCCCCAGCATTTT | CSARSFLPGRGVNQPQHF
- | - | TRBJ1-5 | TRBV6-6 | TGTGCCAGCAGTCTGGGGGGACTCAATCAGCCCCAGCATTTT | CASSLGGLNQPQHF
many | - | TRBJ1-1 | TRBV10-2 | TGCGCCAGCACCGTCTCGCAGGGTCGGGACAAAATTACTGAAGCTTTCTTT | CASTVSQGRDKITEAFF
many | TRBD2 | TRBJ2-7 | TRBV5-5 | TGTGCCAGCAGCCCCACTAGCGGGAGTTGGGAGCAGTACTTC | CASSPTSGSWEQYF
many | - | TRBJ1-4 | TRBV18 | TGTGCCAGCTCAGCATCACAGAGATCTAATGAAAAACTGTTTTTT | CASSASQRSNEKLFF
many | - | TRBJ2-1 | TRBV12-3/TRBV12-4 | TGTGCCAGCAGTTTTACGGCCTCGGCACGTTCCTACAATGAGCAGTTCTTC | CASSFTASARSYNEQFF
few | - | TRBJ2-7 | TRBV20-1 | TGCAGTGCTAGCTCCGACCGGGACACGGGCTACGAGCAGTACTTC | CSASSDRDTGYEQYF
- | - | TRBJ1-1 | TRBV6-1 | TGTGCCAGCAGTGAAGTCCAGGGAAGAAACACTGAAGCTTTCTTT | CASSEVQGRNTEAFF
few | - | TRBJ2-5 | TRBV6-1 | TGTGCCAGCAACAGAGACCGTAGCCAAGAGACCCAGTACTTC | CASNRDRSQETQYF